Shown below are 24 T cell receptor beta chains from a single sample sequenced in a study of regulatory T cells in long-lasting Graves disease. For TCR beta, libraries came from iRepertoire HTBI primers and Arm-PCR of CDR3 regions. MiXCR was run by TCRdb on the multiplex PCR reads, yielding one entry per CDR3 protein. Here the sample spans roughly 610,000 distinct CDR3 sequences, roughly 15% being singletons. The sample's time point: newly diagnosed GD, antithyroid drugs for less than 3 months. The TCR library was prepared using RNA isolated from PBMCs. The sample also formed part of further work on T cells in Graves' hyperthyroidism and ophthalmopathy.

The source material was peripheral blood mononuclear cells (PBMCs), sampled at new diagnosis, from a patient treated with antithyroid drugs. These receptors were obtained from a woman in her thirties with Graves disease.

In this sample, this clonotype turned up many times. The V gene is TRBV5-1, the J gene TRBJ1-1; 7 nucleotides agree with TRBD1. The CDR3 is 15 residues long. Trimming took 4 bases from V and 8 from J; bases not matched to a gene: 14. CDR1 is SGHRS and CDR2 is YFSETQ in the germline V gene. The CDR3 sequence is CASSPRTGTLEEAFF. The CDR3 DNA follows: TGCGCCAGCAGCCCCCGGACAGGAACACTTGAGGAAGCTTTCTTT.

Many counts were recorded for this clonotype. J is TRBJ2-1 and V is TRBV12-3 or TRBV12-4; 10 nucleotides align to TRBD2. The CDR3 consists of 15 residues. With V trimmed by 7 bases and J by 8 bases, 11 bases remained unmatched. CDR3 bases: TGTGCCAGCACCATAGCGGGAGGACTTTACGATGAGCAGTTCTTC. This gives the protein CASTIAGGLYDEQFF.

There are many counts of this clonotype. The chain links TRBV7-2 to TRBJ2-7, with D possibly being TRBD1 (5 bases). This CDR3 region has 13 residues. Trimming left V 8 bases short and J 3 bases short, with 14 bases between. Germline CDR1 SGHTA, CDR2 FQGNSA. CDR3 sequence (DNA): TGTGCCAGCCGCGCCCAGACAGTCTACGAGCAGTACTTC. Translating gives CASRAQTVYEQYF. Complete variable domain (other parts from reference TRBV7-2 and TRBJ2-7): GAGVSQSPSNKVTEKGKDVELRCDPISGHTALYWYRQSLGQGLEFLIYFQGNSAPDKSGLPSDRFSAERTGGSVSTLTIQRTQQEDSAVYLCASRAQTVYEQYFGPGTRLTVT.

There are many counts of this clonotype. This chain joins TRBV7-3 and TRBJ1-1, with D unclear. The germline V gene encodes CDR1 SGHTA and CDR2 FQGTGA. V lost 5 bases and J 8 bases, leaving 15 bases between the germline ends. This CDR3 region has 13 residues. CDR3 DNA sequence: TGTGCCAGCAGCGACTCCACGGGGATCGAAGCTTTCTTT. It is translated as CASSDSTGIEAFF.

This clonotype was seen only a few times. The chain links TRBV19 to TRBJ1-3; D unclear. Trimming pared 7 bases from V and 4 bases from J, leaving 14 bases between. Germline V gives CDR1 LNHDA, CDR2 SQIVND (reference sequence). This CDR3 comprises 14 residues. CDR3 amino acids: CASNPARVGNTIYF. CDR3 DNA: TGTGCCAGTAATCCCGCCCGTGTGGGAAACACCATATATTTT.

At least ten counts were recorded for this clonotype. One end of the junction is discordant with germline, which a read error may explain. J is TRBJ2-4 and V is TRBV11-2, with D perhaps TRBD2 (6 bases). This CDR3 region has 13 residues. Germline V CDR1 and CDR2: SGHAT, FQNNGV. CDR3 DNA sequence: TGTGCCAGCGGTTTGCCGCAGGGCGGGGTGAGGCTCTTC. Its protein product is CASGLPQGGVRLF.

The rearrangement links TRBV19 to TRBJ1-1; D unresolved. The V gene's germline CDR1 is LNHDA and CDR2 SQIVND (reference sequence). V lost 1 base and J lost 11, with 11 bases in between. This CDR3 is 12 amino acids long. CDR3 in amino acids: CASSIGVAGAFF. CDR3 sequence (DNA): TGTGCCAGTAGTATAGGGGTTGCCGGGGCTTTCTTT.

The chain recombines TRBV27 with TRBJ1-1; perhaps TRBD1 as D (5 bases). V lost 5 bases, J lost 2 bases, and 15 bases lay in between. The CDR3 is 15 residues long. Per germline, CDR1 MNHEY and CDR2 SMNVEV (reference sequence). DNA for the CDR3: TGTGCCAGCAGTACCCTCTTGGGGGTAAACACTGAAGCTTTCTTT. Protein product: CASSTLLGVNTEAFF.

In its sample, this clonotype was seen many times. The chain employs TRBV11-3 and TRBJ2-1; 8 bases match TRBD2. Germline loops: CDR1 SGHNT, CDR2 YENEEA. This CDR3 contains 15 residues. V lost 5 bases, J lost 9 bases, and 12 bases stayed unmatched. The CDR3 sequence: CASSTGLVPQGEQFF. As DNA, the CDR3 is TGTGCCAGCAGCACGGGACTAGTTCCCCAGGGTGAGCAGTTCTTC.

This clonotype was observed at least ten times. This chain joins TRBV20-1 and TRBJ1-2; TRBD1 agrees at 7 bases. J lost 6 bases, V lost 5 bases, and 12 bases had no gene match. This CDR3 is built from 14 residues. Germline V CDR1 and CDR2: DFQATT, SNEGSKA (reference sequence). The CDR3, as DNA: TGCAGTGCTGGGGGAGACAGGGCAGGAAATGGCTACACCTTC. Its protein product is CSAGGDRAGNGYTF.

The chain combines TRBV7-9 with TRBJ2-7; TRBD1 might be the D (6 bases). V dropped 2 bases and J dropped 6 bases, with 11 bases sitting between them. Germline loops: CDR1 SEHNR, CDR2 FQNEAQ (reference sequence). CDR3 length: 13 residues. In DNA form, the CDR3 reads TGTGCCAGCAGCTTAATCACAGGGTCCGAGCAGTACTTC. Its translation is CASSLITGSEQYF.

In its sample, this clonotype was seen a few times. The CDR3 region is CASSTQGAPPYEQYF. The CDR3 coding sequence is TGTGCCAGCAGTACTCAGGGAGCCCCGCCTTACGAGCAGTACTTC. The chain is built from TRBV6-2 or TRBV6-3 and TRBJ2-7; TRBD1 or TRBD2 may be the D gene (5 bases each). This CDR3 has 15 amino acids. Germline CDR1 and CDR2: MNHEY and SVGEGT. Trimming stripped 5 bases from V and 4 bases from J, with 18 bases between.

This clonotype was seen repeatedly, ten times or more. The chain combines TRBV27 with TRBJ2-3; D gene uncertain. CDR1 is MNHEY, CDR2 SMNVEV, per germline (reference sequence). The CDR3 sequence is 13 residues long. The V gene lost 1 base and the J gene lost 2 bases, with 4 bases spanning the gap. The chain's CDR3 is CASSLLATDTQYF. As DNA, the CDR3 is TGTGCCAGCAGTTTATTGGCCACAGATACGCAGTATTTT.

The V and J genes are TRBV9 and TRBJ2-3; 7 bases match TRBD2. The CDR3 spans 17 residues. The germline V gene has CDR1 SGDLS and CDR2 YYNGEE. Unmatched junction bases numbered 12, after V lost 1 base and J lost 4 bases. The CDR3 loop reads CASSVSAGAGLADTQYF. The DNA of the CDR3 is TGTGCCAGCAGCGTATCGGCGGGAGCGGGGCTGGCAGATACGCAGTATTTT.

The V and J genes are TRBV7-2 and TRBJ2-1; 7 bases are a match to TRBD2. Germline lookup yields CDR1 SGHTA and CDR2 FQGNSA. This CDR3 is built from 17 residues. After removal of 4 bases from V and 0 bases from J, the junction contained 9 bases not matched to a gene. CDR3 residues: CASSSAGRENSYNEQFF. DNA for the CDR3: TGTGCCAGCAGCTCGGCGGGGCGGGAGAACTCCTACAATGAGCAGTTCTTC.

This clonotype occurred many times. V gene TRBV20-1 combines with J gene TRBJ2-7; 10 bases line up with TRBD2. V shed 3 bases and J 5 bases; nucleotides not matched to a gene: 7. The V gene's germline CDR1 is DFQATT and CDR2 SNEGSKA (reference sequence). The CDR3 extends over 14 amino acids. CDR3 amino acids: CSASPLAGIDEQYF. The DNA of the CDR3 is TGCAGTGCTAGTCCACTAGCGGGGATAGACGAGCAGTACTTC.

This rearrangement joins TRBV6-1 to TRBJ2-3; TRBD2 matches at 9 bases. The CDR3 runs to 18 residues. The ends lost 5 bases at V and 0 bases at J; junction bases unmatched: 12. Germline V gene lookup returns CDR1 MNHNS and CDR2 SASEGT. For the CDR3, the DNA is TGTGCCAGCAGTAAACTAGCGGGTCTAACCTCTAGCACAGATACGCAGTATTTT. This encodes CASSKLAGLTSSTDTQYF.

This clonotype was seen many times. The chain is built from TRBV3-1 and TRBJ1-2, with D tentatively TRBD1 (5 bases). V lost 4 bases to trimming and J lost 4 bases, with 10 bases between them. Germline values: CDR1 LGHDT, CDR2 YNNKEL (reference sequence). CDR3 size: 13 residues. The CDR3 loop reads CASSLGPFYGYTF. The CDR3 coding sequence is TGTGCCAGCAGCCTGGGACCTTTCTATGGCTACACCTTC. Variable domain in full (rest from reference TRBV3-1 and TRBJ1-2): DTAVSQTPKYLVTQMGNDKSIKCEQNLGHDTMYWYKQDSKKFLKIMFSYNNKELIINETVPNRFSPKSPDKAHLNLHINSLELGDSAVYFCASSLGPFYGYTFGSGTRLTVV.

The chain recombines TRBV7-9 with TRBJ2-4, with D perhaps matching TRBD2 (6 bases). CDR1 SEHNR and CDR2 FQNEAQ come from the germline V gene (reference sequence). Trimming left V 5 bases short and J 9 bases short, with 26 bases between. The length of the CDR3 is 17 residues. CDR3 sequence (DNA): TGTGCCAGCAGCAAAGAACTACTGGGGGGTAGCCAGGTCATTCAGTACTTC. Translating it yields CASSKELLGGSQVIQYF.

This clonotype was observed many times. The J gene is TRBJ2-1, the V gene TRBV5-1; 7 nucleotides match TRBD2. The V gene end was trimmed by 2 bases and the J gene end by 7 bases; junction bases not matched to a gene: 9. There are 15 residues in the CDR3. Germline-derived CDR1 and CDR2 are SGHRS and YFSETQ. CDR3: CASSFRASGANEQFF. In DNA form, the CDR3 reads TGCGCCAGCAGCTTTAGGGCTAGCGGAGCAAATGAGCAGTTCTTC.

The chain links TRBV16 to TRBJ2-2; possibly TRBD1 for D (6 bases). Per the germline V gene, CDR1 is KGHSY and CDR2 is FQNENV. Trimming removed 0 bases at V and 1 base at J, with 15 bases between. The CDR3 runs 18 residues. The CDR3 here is CASSQSGRQVRNTGELFF. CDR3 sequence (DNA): TGTGCCAGCAGCCAATCTGGTAGACAGGTTCGGAACACCGGGGAGCTGTTTTTT. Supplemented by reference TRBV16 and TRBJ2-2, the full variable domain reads GEEVAQTPKHLVRGEGQKAKLYCAPIKGHSYVFWYQQVLKNEFKFLISFQNENVFDETGMPKERFSAKCLPNSPCSLEIQATKLEDSAVYFCASSQSGRQVRNTGELFFGEGSRLTVL.

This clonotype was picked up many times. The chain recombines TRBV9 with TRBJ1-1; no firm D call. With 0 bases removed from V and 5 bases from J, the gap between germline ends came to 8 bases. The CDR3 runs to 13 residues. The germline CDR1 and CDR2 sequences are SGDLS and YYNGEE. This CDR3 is CASSVEGWTEAFF. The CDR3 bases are TGTGCCAGCAGCGTAGAGGGTTGGACTGAAGCTTTCTTT.

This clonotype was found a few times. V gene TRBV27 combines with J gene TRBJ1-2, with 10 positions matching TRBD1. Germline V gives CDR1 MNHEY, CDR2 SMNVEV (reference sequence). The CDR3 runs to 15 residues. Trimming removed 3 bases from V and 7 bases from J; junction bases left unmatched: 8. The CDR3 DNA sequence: TGTGCCAGCAGTTTCCGGGACAGGGGTAATAGTGGCTACACCTTC. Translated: CASSFRDRGNSGYTF.

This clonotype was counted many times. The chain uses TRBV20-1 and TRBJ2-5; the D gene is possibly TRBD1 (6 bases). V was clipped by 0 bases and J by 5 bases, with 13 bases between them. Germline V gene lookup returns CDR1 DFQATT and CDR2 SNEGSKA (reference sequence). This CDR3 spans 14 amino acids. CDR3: CSARDETGWETQYF. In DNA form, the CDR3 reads TGCAGTGCTAGAGATGAGACAGGTTGGGAGACCCAGTACTTC.